A selection of T cell receptor beta chains follows, all from one sample in a study of blood T cell repertoires in COVID-19. Assay used: immunoSEQ multiplex PCR; TCRdb lists only in-frame clones, some missing. The table lists a few hundred thousand clones, approximately 82% of them singletons. What was sequenced was PBMCs or T cells enriched from blood (not recorded which). The receptors shown here come from a man aged 35 to 55 who had been exposed to COVID-19. Both conserved end residues are part of each CDR3. D genes are given only for firm matches. Expanded clones are given a class, and other clones once, few, many or no size at all.

D: TRBD1; J: TRBJ1-2; V: TRBV7-9; size: -; length: 15; DNA: TGTGCCAGCAGCTCCAGCCCACAACCCAGGGGGGAAAGACACTTC; CDR3: CASSSSPQPRGERHF
D: TRBD2; J: TRBJ2-5; V: TRBV7-2; size: -; length: 17; DNA: TGTGCCAGCAGCTTAGGGCTAGCGGGAGGGTTTCAAGAGACCCAGTACTTC; CDR3: CASSLGLAGGFQETQYF
D: -; J: TRBJ1-1; V: TRBV5-1; size: once; length: 16; DNA: TGCGCCAGCAGACCCGACGGGAGGGGGAGTAACACTGAAGCTTTCTTT; CDR3: CASRPDGRGSNTEAFF
D: TRBD1; J: TRBJ1-5; V: TRBV2; size: few; length: 15; DNA: TGTGCCAGCAGTGCGGACAGGGGGCTTGGACAGCCCCAGCATTTT; CDR3: CASSADRGLGQPQHF
D: TRBD1; J: TRBJ2-5; V: TRBV11-3; size: -; length: 13; DNA: TGTGCCAGCGGAAACCGGGACAGAGAGACCCAGTACTTC; CDR3: CASGNRDRETQYF
D: TRBD1; J: TRBJ2-7; V: TRBV5-8; size: -; length: 15; DNA: TGTGCCAGCAGCTTGGAGGGGGCTAGTTCTAACGAGCAGTACTTC; CDR3: CASSLEGASSNEQYF
D: -; J: TRBJ2-5; V: TRBV14; size: -; length: 16; DNA: TGTGCCAGCAGCCGGAAAGAACCGGGGACAAAGGAGACCCAGTACTTC; CDR3: CASSRKEPGTKETQYF
D: TRBD2; J: TRBJ2-3; V: TRBV10-3; size: -; length: 16; DNA: TGTGCCATCAATCTGGCGGGAGGGCCGAGCGCAGATACGCAGTATTTT; CDR3: CAINLAGGPSADTQYF
D: -; J: TRBJ2-1; V: TRBV27; size: -; length: 15; DNA: TGTGCCAGCAGGATTTACAGCGGCTCCTACAATGAGCAGTTCTTC; CDR3: CASRIYSGSYNEQFF
D: TRBD1; J: TRBJ1-6; V: TRBV6-4; size: -; length: 15; DNA: TGTGCCAGCAGTGACACTGACAGGGGGAATTCACCCCTCCACTTT; CDR3: CASSDTDRGNSPLHF
D: -; J: TRBJ1-4; V: TRBV6-6; size: once; length: 14; DNA: TGTGCCAGCAGTTACTCTCCGGGGGTTGAAAAACTGTTTTTT; CDR3: CASSYSPGVEKLFF
D: TRBD1; J: TRBJ2-1; V: TRBV5-1; size: -; length: 18; DNA: TGCGCCAGCAGCCTGCGTTTTAGACAGGGCCTAGAGTACAATGAGCAGTTCTTC; CDR3: CASSLRFRQGLEYNEQFF
D: -; J: TRBJ1-2; V: TRBV4-2; size: -; length: 19; DNA: TGTGCCAGCAGCCTCGAGTCACCCGGGATAGGAGGTCGTGTGGGTGGCTACACCTTC; CDR3: CASSLESPGIGGRVGGYTF
D: -; J: TRBJ2-7; V: TRBV19; size: -; length: 15; DNA: TGTGCCAGTAGCCCAGGAAGGCGTCGGACCTACGAGCAGTACTTC; CDR3: CASSPGRRRTYEQYF
D: TRBD2; J: TRBJ2-5; V: TRBV4-2; size: once; length: 16; DNA: TGTGCCAGCAGCCATTCAAGCGGGAGGGCCGGAGAGACCCAGTACTTC; CDR3: CASSHSSGRAGETQYF
D: TRBD1; J: TRBJ1-1; V: TRBV5-5; size: few; length: 17; DNA: TGTGCCAGCAGCTTGGTTGGGCAGGGGGCGATGAACACTGAAGCTTTCTTT; CDR3: CASSLVGQGAMNTEAFF
D: -; J: TRBJ1-1; V: TRBV7-4; size: -; length: 14; DNA: TGTGCCAGCAGCTTGGAGCAAGTGAACACTGAAGCTTTCTTT; CDR3: CASSLEQVNTEAFF
D: -; J: TRBJ2-7; V: TRBV6-5; size: -; length: 13; DNA: TGTGCCAGCAGCTTGACGAGGGTCCACGAGCAGTACTTC; CDR3: CASSLTRVHEQYF
D: -; J: TRBJ2-3; V: TRBV7-3; size: once; length: 13; DNA: TGTGCCAGCAGTCTAGCGAACACAGATACGCAGTATTTT; CDR3: CASSLANTDTQYF